The rows below give T cell receptor beta chains drawn from one sample of a study of T cell responses to AZD1222 COVID-19 vaccine. The repertoire was sequenced with immunoSEQ multiplex PCR; TCRdb's copy has only in-frame clones and lacks some. The sample holds 150,000 to 200,000 clones; 94% are singletons and the top ten take around 0.66%. The sample consisted of peripheral blood, taken on day 0 of AZD1222 vaccination. The receptors shown here come from an adult in good health. Both conserved end residues are part of each CDR3. The D gene is left open where the match is weak. Some rows have no size entry. The others give once, few or many, or a class for an expanded clone.

CDR3nt: TGTGCCAGCAGTTTAGCGGGTCCCCTCAATGAGCAGTTCTTC; CDR3aa: CASSLAGPLNEQFF; j_gene: TRBJ2-1; d_gene: NA; abundance: NA; v_gene: TRBV27
CDR3nt: TGTGCCAGTAGTAGATGGCCGGACCACCTGTTTTTT; CDR3aa: CASSRWPDHLFF; j_gene: TRBJ1-4; d_gene: NA; abundance: NA; v_gene: TRBV19
CDR3nt: TGTGCCAGCAGTACCTCCCAATTGGACAGGGCCTACGAGCAGTACTTC; CDR3aa: CASSTSQLDRAYEQYF; j_gene: TRBJ2-7; d_gene: TRBD1; abundance: once; v_gene: TRBV25-1
CDR3nt: TGTGCCAGTAGAATTGTAGCGGGATTCGCAGATACGCAGTATTTT; CDR3aa: CASRIVAGFADTQYF; j_gene: TRBJ2-3; d_gene: TRBD2; abundance: NA; v_gene: TRBV19
CDR3nt: TGCGCCAGCAGTGAGTATAATCAGCCCCAGCATTTT; CDR3aa: CASSEYNQPQHF; j_gene: TRBJ1-5; d_gene: NA; abundance: NA; v_gene: TRBV10-2
CDR3nt: TGTGCCAGCAGTTTATACACCCTCGAAGCGTCACATGGCTACACCTTC; CDR3aa: CASSLYTLEASHGYTF; j_gene: TRBJ1-2; d_gene: NA; abundance: NA; v_gene: TRBV28
CDR3nt: TGTGCCAGCAGCTTAGCGTCGGCGGGATCACCCCTCCACTTT; CDR3aa: CASSLASAGSPLHF; j_gene: TRBJ1-6; d_gene: NA; abundance: NA; v_gene: TRBV7-3
CDR3nt: TGTGCCAGCAGTTTGGCGGGAGCAGATACGCAGTATTTT; CDR3aa: CASSLAGADTQYF; j_gene: TRBJ2-3; d_gene: TRBD2; abundance: NA; v_gene: TRBV12-3/TRBV12-4
CDR3nt: TGTGCCAGCAGCTTAGGTTTTGCTAGCGGGAGGGGTGAGCAGTTCTTC; CDR3aa: CASSLGFASGRGEQFF; j_gene: TRBJ2-1; d_gene: TRBD2; abundance: NA; v_gene: TRBV7-2
CDR3nt: TGTGCTAGTGGTAGACAGTCCCTAGCCAAAAACATTCAGTACTTC; CDR3aa: CASGRQSLAKNIQYF; j_gene: TRBJ2-4; d_gene: NA; abundance: few; v_gene: TRBV12-5
CDR3nt: TGTGCCAGCAGCGGGCCTGGGACAGTTGAAAAACTGTTTTTT; CDR3aa: CASSGPGTVEKLFF; j_gene: TRBJ1-4; d_gene: TRBD1; abundance: NA; v_gene: TRBV7-9
CDR3nt: TGTGCCAGCAGTGAACAGGGAGACCAGCCCCAGCATTTT; CDR3aa: CASSEQGDQPQHF; j_gene: TRBJ1-5; d_gene: NA; abundance: NA; v_gene: TRBV6-1
CDR3nt: TGTGCCAGCTCACAGAGGACAGGGAGTGCGGAGACCCAGTACTTC; CDR3aa: CASSQRTGSAETQYF; j_gene: TRBJ2-5; d_gene: TRBD1; abundance: NA; v_gene: TRBV18
CDR3nt: TGCGCCAGCAGCTTGGCCGGGGGACTAGGAGGAAATGAGCAGTTCTTC; CDR3aa: CASSLAGGLGGNEQFF; j_gene: TRBJ2-1; d_gene: TRBD2; abundance: NA; v_gene: TRBV5-1
CDR3nt: TGCGCCAGCAGCTTTGTCGGGGATCAGCCCCAGCATTTT; CDR3aa: CASSFVGDQPQHF; j_gene: TRBJ1-5; d_gene: NA; abundance: NA; v_gene: TRBV5-1